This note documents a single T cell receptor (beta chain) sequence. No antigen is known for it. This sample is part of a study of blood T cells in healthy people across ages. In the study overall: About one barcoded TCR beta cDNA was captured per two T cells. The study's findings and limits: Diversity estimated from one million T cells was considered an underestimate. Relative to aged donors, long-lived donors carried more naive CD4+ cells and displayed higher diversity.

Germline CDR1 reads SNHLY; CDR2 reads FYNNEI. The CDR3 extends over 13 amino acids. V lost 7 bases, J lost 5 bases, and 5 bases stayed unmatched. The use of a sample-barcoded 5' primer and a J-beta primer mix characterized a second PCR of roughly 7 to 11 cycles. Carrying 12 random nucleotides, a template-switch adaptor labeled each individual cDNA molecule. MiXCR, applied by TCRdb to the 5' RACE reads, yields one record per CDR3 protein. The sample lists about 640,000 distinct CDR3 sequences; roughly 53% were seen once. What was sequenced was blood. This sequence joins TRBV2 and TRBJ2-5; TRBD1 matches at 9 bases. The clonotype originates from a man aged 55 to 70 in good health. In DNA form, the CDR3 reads TGTGCCAGCACGAGGACAGGGGTTGAGACCCAGTACTTC. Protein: CASTRTGVETQYF.